These 20 T cell receptor beta chains were all obtained from the same sample, sequenced in a study of spatial heterogeneity in lung cancer. Study-wide points: The study found that expanded intratumoral alpha and beta TCR counts tracked tumor mutation counts.

Time point indicated: sample taken at primary tumor resection. No antigen has been assigned to these receptors. MiXCR, run by TCRdb on the 5' RACE reads, gives a single entry per CDR3 protein. The sample has 3,500 or so distinct CDR3 sequences, over 6.5% seen once. The sample was lung tumor tissue, taken at surgery. The receptors were sampled from a male donor with early-stage non-small cell lung cancer.

In this sample, this clonotype is medium-sized. V gene TRBV21-1 combines with J gene TRBJ2-5; the table calls TRBD1, which could not be checked here. TRBV21-1 has pseudogene status. The CDR3 totals 14 residues. The CDR3 region has the DNA TGTGCCAGCAGCAAGGGGGGATCCCAAGAGACCCAGTACTTC. Its translation is CASSKGGSQETQYF.

This clonotype was picked up many times. The rearrangement joins TRBV29-1 to TRBJ2-1; maybe TRBD2 (6 bases). CDR3 length equals 14 residues. CDR1 and CDR2 (germline): SQVTM, ANQGSEA. The V end was cut by 1 base, the J end by 3 bases, with 10 bases between. The chain's CDR3 is CSVEGGAVYNEQFF. CDR3 coding DNA: TGCAGCGTTGAAGGCGGGGCCGTCTACAATGAGCAGTTCTTC.

This clonotype was recorded many times. The rearrangement links TRBV7-9 to TRBJ1-4; D is unclear. Germline V gene sequence: CDR1 SEHNR, CDR2 FQNEAQ (reference sequence). Trimming cost V 0 bases and J 3 bases, with 14 bases left between them. CDR3 size: 17 residues. The CDR3 region is CASSLAGRAAPNEKLFF. CDR3 nucleotide sequence: TGTGCCAGCAGCTTAGCGGGCCGAGCAGCGCCTAATGAAAAACTGTTTTTT.

The sample holds many counts of this clonotype. The rearrangement joins TRBV19 to TRBJ2-2; the D gene could be TRBD1 or TRBD2 (5 bases each). CDR3 length equals 14 residues. Trimming took off 10 bases at V and 1 base at J, with 13 bases between the two ends. Germline V gene lookup returns CDR1 LNHDA and CDR2 SQIVND (reference sequence). CDR3 sequence reads: CATSGTVNTGELFF. Written as DNA, the CDR3 is TGTGCCACCTCCGGGACGGTGAACACCGGGGAGCTGTTTTTT. Based on the CDR3 plus reference TRBV19 and TRBJ2-2, the full variable domain is DGGITQSPKYLFRKEGQNVTLSCEQNLNHDAMYWYRQDPGQGLRLIYYSQIVNDFQKGDIAEGYSVSREKKESFPLTVTSAQKNPTAFYLCATSGTVNTGELFFGEGSRLTVL.

Many counts were recorded for this clonotype. The chain employs TRBV5-1 and TRBJ2-5; possibly TRBD1 for D (8 bases). V lost 4 bases to trimming and J lost 4 bases, with 14 bases between them. CDR3 length equals 14 residues. Looked up from germline, CDR1 is SGHRS and CDR2 is YFSETQ. CDR3 nucleotide sequence: TGCGCCAGCAGCCAACAGGGGGGGAGAGAGACCCAGTACTTC. Translation gives CASSQQGGRETQYF.

This clonotype is medium-sized (0.01 to 0.1%) by share. V is TRBV7-8 and J is TRBJ2-5, with D uncertain. With 1 base removed from V and 5 bases from J, the gap between germline ends came to 11 bases. This CDR3 spans 14 amino acids. Germline CDR1 and CDR2: SGHVS and FQNEAQ. The CDR3 DNA is TGTGCCAGCAGCTTAGGGGGAAGCATGGAGACCCAGTACTTC. Its translation: CASSLGGSMETQYF.

Judged by abundance, this clonotype is medium-sized. This chain joins TRBV5-4 and TRBJ1-6; no definite D call. CDR1 and CDR2 from the germline V gene are SGHNT and YYREEE (reference sequence). V was trimmed by 2 bases and J by 8 bases, leaving 11 bases between them. The CDR3 is 14 amino acids. The chain's CDR3 is CASSFSPRDSPLHF. DNA for the CDR3: TGTGCCAGCAGCTTTTCCCCGAGGGATTCACCCCTCCACTTT.

By frequency in the sample, this clonotype is medium-sized (0.01 to 0.1%). The chain combines TRBV7-9 with TRBJ2-7; 7 bases line up with TRBD2. Trimming took 4 bases from V and 0 from J; bases not matched to a gene: 6. CDR1 is SEHNR and CDR2 is FQNEAQ in the germline V gene (reference sequence). The CDR3 length is 15 residues. This CDR3 reads CASSSYRGVSYEQYF. The CDR3 nucleotides are TGTGCCAGCAGCTCCTACCGGGGGGTCTCCTACGAGCAGTACTTC.

By sample fraction, this clonotype is medium-sized. The chain joins TRBV18 to TRBJ2-3, with 7 bases matching TRBD1. The CDR3 extends over 15 amino acids. Trimming took 4 bases from V and 1 from J; bases not matched to a gene: 5. CDR1 and CDR2 (germline): KGHSH, LQKENI. The CDR3 reads CASSLLGGRTDTQYF. The CDR3, as DNA: TGTGCCAGCTCACTCTTAGGGGGCCGCACAGATACGCAGTATTTT.

By sample share, this clonotype is medium-sized (0.01 to 0.1%). The V call is TRBV11-2, the J call TRBJ2-6, with a tentative D call TRBD2 (6 bases). There are 17 residues in the CDR3. Between the trimmed V and J ends, which lost 1 base and 4 bases, there was a span of 14 bases. Germline V gene lookup returns CDR1 SGHAT and CDR2 FQNNGV. CDR3: CASSLVAGRSGANVLTF. In DNA, the CDR3 is TGTGCCAGCAGCTTAGTCGCAGGGAGGTCGGGGGCCAACGTCCTGACTTTC.

This clonotype is medium-sized (0.01 to 0.1%) by share. This chain joins TRBV20-1 and TRBJ2-5; 11 nucleotides agree with TRBD1. Germline values: CDR1 DFQATT, CDR2 SNEGSKA (reference sequence). V dropped 6 bases and J dropped 5; count of bases not matched to a gene: 11. The CDR3 has 15 residues. The CDR3 region has the DNA TGCAGTGCGTGGCGGCCGGGACAGGGGGTCGAGACCCAGTACTTC. Amino acid sequence: CSAWRPGQGVETQYF.

This clonotype qualifies as medium-sized. This rearrangement joins TRBV20-1 to TRBJ2-3; 8 nucleotides align to TRBD2. Trimming removed 0 bases from V and 6 bases from J; junction bases left unmatched: 11. The CDR3 has 16 residues. The germline V gene encodes CDR1 DFQATT and CDR2 SNEGSKA (reference sequence). The CDR3 protein is CSARDFYRGGMDTQYF. DNA for the CDR3: TGCAGTGCTAGAGATTTTTACCGGGGGGGGATGGATACGCAGTATTTT.

By share, this clonotype ranks as medium-sized (0.01 to 0.1%). The chain carries TRBV7-2 and TRBJ2-7; 8 nucleotides agree with TRBD2. The CDR3 is 14 residues long. CDR1 SGHTA and CDR2 FQGNSA come from the germline V gene. J lost 0 bases, V lost 2 bases, and 0 bases had no gene match. The CDR3 protein is CASSLLAGSYEQYF. The CDR3 DNA reads TGTGCCAGCAGCTTACTAGCGGGCTCCTACGAGCAGTACTTC.

The rearrangement uses TRBV7-9 and TRBJ2-4, with TRBD2 matching 9 bases. The germline V gene has CDR1 SEHNR and CDR2 FQNEAQ (reference sequence). CDR3 length equals 17 residues. Losses at the gene ends were 3 bases for V and 0 bases for J; bases not matched to a gene: 6. CDR3 region: CASSLAGGPRAKNIQYF. CDR3 DNA: TGTGCCAGCAGCTTGGCGGGGGGGCCAAGAGCCAAAAACATTCAGTACTTC. Full variable domain (outside the CDR3, taken from reference TRBV7-9 and TRBJ2-4): DTGVSQNPRHKITKRGQNVTFRCDPISEHNRLYWYRQTLGQGPEFLTYFQNEAQLEKSRLLSDRFSAERPKGSFSTLEIQRTEQGDSAMYLCASSLAGGPRAKNIQYFGAGTRLSVL.

By proportion, this clonotype is medium-sized (0.01 to 0.1%). The chain is built from TRBV6-2 or TRBV6-3 and TRBJ1-5; D remains ambiguous. This CDR3 spans 14 amino acids. The V gene lost 2 bases and the J gene lost 3 bases, with 8 bases spanning the gap. Germline CDR1 MNHEY, CDR2 SVGEGT. The CDR3 DNA reads TGTGCCAGCAGTTACCGAGTGATCAATCAGCCCCAGCATTTT. Residues: CASSYRVINQPQHF.

This clonotype ranks as medium-sized. The genes are TRBV29-1 and TRBJ2-3, with 10 bases matching TRBD2. The CDR3 extends over 14 amino acids. The germline V gene encodes CDR1 SQVTM and CDR2 ANQGSEA. V was clipped by 4 bases and J by 1 base; unmatched bases: 2. CDR3 DNA sequence: TGCAGCGTTGTACTAGCGGGGCGCACAGATACGCAGTATTTT. Protein: CSVVLAGRTDTQYF.

This clonotype is large (0.1 to 1%) within its sample. The J gene is TRBJ2-7, the V gene TRBV12-3 or TRBV12-4; no clear D gene. The CDR3 covers 12 residues. V gave up 2 bases and J gave up 1 base, with 3 bases separating them. The CDR3 DNA sequence: TGTGCCAGCAGTTTAACGTCCTACGAGCAGTACTTC. It is translated as CASSLTSYEQYF.

This clonotype showed up many times. The chain combines TRBV20-1 with TRBJ2-1, with D uncertain. With 6 bases removed from V and 0 bases from J, the gap between germline ends came to 15 bases. This CDR3 has 15 residues. In germline, CDR1 is DFQATT, CDR2 SNEGSKA (reference sequence). The CDR3: CSAFTQVTSYNEQFF. The CDR3, as DNA: TGCAGTGCCTTTACCCAGGTAACCTCCTACAATGAGCAGTTCTTC.

This clonotype was found many times. The V call is TRBV20-1, the J call TRBJ2-7, with a possible D match to TRBD1 (5 bases). The CDR3 extends over 14 amino acids. Germline CDR1 is DFQATT and CDR2 is SNEGSKA (reference sequence). With 0 bases removed from V and 2 bases from J, the gap between germline ends came to 11 bases. CDR3 sequence reads: CSARDLGRAYEQYF. As DNA, the CDR3 is TGCAGTGCTAGAGATCTTGGCAGGGCCTACGAGCAGTACTTC.

Sample share makes this clonotype medium-sized. The rearrangement uses TRBV5-1 and TRBJ2-7; 7 nucleotides agree with TRBD1. This CDR3 is 15 amino acids long. Germline assignment: CDR1 SGHRS and CDR2 YFSETQ. V shed 4 bases and J 0 bases; nucleotides not matched to a gene: 7. The CDR3 region has the DNA TGCGCCAGCAGCGTTACCGGGACAGTCTCCTACGAGCAGTACTTC. It specifies CASSVTGTVSYEQYF.